The rows below give T cell receptor beta chains drawn from one sample of a study of cytomegalovirus exposure and HLA in healthy donors. This table comes from immunoSEQ multiplex PCR, and its TCRdb copy is limited to in-frame clones, with some not included. The sample lists about 150,000 clones; roughly 80% were seen once. Input material: PBMCs. These receptors all come from a woman aged 50 to 65 in good health and CMV-seropositive. Each CDR3 is given with its conserved first and last residue. A D gene is named only where the DNA matches it firmly. Some rows mark clone size as missing; the rest say once, few, many or name a class of expanded clone.

-	TRBJ2-4	-	TRBV7-8	TGTGCCAGCAGCTTAGCGTCTCGGGGAAACATTCAGTACTTC	CASSLASRGNIQYF
-	TRBJ1-1	-	TRBV18	TGTGCCAGCTCACCCGATTGGGCCTCCCCTTCGGCTTTCTTT	CASSPDWASPSAFF
-	TRBJ2-3	TRBD1	TRBV6-5	TGTGCCAGCAGTTACTCGGGACAGGGTCGAGATACGCAGTATTTT	CASSYSGQGRDTQYF
-	TRBJ1-1	TRBD1	TRBV7-8	TGTGCCAGCAGCTATCGGGACAGTCCTAACACTGAAGCTTTCTTT	CASSYRDSPNTEAFF
-	TRBJ1-6	TRBD1	TRBV19	TGTGCCAGTAGTTCGGCAGGGGGAAGTTCACCCCTCCACTTT	CASSSAGGSSPLHF
once	TRBJ2-3	-	TRBV13	TGTGCCAGCAGCCATTTGGGGGGGGCAAGCACAGATACGCAGTATTTT	CASSHLGGASTDTQYF
-	TRBJ2-7	-	TRBV2	TGTGCCAGCAGCTCCCGAGGGCCCGTCGAGCAGTACTTC	CASSSRGPVEQYF
-	TRBJ1-2	-	TRBV7-2	TGTGCCAGCAGCAGGACAGTCTTCTCTGGCTACACCTTC	CASSRTVFSGYTF
-	TRBJ1-4	-	TRBV19	TGTGCCAGTAGTATTTATAGGGGATCGGAAAAACTGTTTTTT	CASSIYRGSEKLFF
-	TRBJ2-1	TRBD2	TRBV9	TGTGCCAGCAGCGCGGGACTAGCGGGGGGAAATGAGCAGTTCTTC	CASSAGLAGGNEQFF
-	TRBJ2-3	-	TRBV6-1	TGTGCCAGCAGCCCTTTTCGTTTACTCACAGATACGCAGTATTTT	CASSPFRLLTDTQYF
-	TRBJ2-1	TRBD2	TRBV30	TGTGCCTGGTCTAGCGGGGGGACGAGAAGTTACAATGAGCAGTTCTTC	CAWSSGGTRSYNEQFF
-	TRBJ2-1	-	TRBV25-1	TGTGCCAGCAGTGACTTAGGGGTGGGCAATGAGCAGTTCTTC	CASSDLGVGNEQFF
-	TRBJ1-3	-	TRBV10-3	TGTGCCACGACAGGCTCTGGAAACACCATATATTTT	CATTGSGNTIYF
-	TRBJ1-1	TRBD1	TRBV6-4	TGTGCCAGCCCGACAGGGGAAGACACTGAAGCTTTCTTT	CASPTGEDTEAFF
-	TRBJ2-1	-	TRBV9	TGTGCCAGCAGCCCCCATGCCCTTACGGATGAGCAGTTCTTC	CASSPHALTDEQFF
-	TRBJ2-7	TRBD1	TRBV2	TGTGCCAGTAGTGACCCGGCCGAGACAGGGTCTGGATCCTACGAGCAGTACTTC	CASSDPAETGSGSYEQYF
few	TRBJ1-3	-	TRBV5-1	TGCGCCAGCAGCGCCTCGACACTGACCTCTGGAAACACCATATATTTT	CASSASTLTSGNTIYF
-	TRBJ1-5	-	TRBV19	TGTGCCAGTGGATTACAGGGATCTAATCAGCCCCAGCATTTT	CASGLQGSNQPQHF
-	TRBJ1-2	TRBD1	TRBV29-1	TGCAGCGTTGAGGGGGGACAGGGGGACCGCGGCTACACCTTC	CSVEGGQGDRGYTF
-	TRBJ2-2	TRBD1	TRBV9	TGTGCCAGCAGCGAGACCGGGACAGGGGTAACCGGGGAGCTGTTTTTT	CASSETGTGVTGELFF
-	TRBJ2-6	-	TRBV19	TGTGCCAGTAGCCGAACCTCGGGGTCAACCTCTGGGGCCAACGTCCTGACTTTC	CASSRTSGSTSGANVLTF
-	TRBJ2-7	-	TRBV15	TGTGCCACCAGCAGGAACGACGGGGTCGAGCAGTACTTC	CATSRNDGVEQYF
few	TRBJ1-6	-	TRBV27	TGTGCCAGCAGTTACAGGGAAGCTTCACCCCTCCACTTT	CASSYREASPLHF
-	TRBJ1-5	-	TRBV27	TGTGCCAGCAGTTTTACAGTTAATCAGCCCCAGCATTTT	CASSFTVNQPQHF
-	TRBJ1-5	TRBD1	TRBV28	TGTGCCAGCAGCTACAGGGGGCTCCAGCCCCAGCATTTT	CASSYRGLQPQHF
once	TRBJ2-5	-	TRBV5-4	TGTGCCAGCAGCCCGACTGAGCGGGAGACCCAGTACTTC	CASSPTERETQYF
few	TRBJ1-3	-	TRBV14	TGTGCCAGCAGCCCGGGAAACACCATATATTTT	CASSPGNTIYF
-	TRBJ1-3	-	TRBV7-9	TGTGCCAGCAGCCAACAGACAGCGTCTGGAAACACCATATATTTT	CASSQQTASGNTIYF
-	TRBJ2-3	TRBD2	TRBV30	TGTGCCTGGATGCGGGGGGTTACAGATACGCAGTATTTT	CAWMRGVTDTQYF
-	TRBJ1-6	-	TRBV5-1	TGCGCCAGCAGCTTGGCCCAGGGAAATTCACCCCTCCACTTT	CASSLAQGNSPLHF
-	TRBJ1-5	-	TRBV30	TGTGCCGGGGCGGGGGGGCTGGGGCAGCCCCAGCATTTT	CAGAGGLGQPQHF
-	TRBJ2-1	TRBD2	TRBV6-6	TGTGCCAGCAGTTACACTTCCCAGCGGGGGAATGAGCAGTTCTTC	CASSYTSQRGNEQFF
-	TRBJ1-1	TRBD1	TRBV5-5	TGTGCCAGCACCGACAGCCCAGGGGGGAACACTGAAGCTTTCTTT	CASTDSPGGNTEAFF
-	TRBJ2-5	-	TRBV7-2	TGTGCCAGCAGCTTGGGGGGGGCCGGAGAGGGGGACCAGTACTTC	CASSLGGAGEGDQYF
-	TRBJ2-5	TRBD2	TRBV5-4	TGTGCCAGCAGCCCGGGGGGGCGTTCGGGAGAGACCCAGTACTTC	CASSPGGRSGETQYF
-	TRBJ2-7	-	TRBV7-2	TGTGCCAGCAGCTCTAACCGGGGTAACGAGCAGTACTTC	CASSSNRGNEQYF
-	TRBJ1-4	TRBD1	TRBV30	TGTGCCTGGAGCAACCGGGACAGGGCCGAAAAACTGTTTTTT	CAWSNRDRAEKLFF
-	TRBJ2-7	-	TRBV2	TGTGCCAGCAGCCAGGACAGCCCCTCATCTCCCTACGAGCAGTACTTC	CASSQDSPSSPYEQYF
once	TRBJ1-3	TRBD1	TRBV5-8	TGTGCCAGCAGCAGGGACAGGGGAACTGGAAACACCATATATTTT	CASSRDRGTGNTIYF
-	TRBJ2-7	-	TRBV27	TGTGCCAGCAGTTATGGGGGCCCCTACGAGCAGTACTTC	CASSYGGPYEQYF
-	TRBJ1-4	TRBD1	TRBV6-5	TGTGCCAGCAGTTACTCCATACAGGGGGCTGGGGAAAAACTGTTTTTT	CASSYSIQGAGEKLFF